This T cell receptor beta chain is drawn from a study of Ad26.COV2.S vaccination and SARS-CoV-2 variants. For the study at large: Donor joined the COV1001 Ad26.COV2.S trial arm. Ad26.COV2.S given intramuscularly, once or twice 56 days apart. Study outcomes and limitations: Spike-specific TCR breadth was greater in vaccine than placebo recipients.

Comment on this clone: What it recognizes is unknown.

Treatment defined: roughly 18 received Ad26.COV2.S at low or high dose, single or two shots; about 5 received placebo; per-sample allocation not given. Specimens were obtained on day 63 following the first vaccine or placebo injection. Trimming stripped 7 bases from V and 8 bases from J, with 12 bases between. Germline loops: CDR1 DFQATT, CDR2 SNEGSKA (reference sequence). This CDR3 spans 11 amino acids. The repertoire was sequenced with immunoSEQ multiplex PCR; TCRdb's copy has only in-frame clones and lacks some. The profile shows about 350,000 clones, approximately 84% of them singletons. V usage is TRBV20-1 and J usage is TRBJ2-1, with D perhaps given as TRBD1 or TRBD2 (5 bases each). The origin of this receptor is a person aged 18-60 years who received the Ad26.COV2.S COVID-19 vaccine or a placebo. The sequencing here drew on peripheral blood, taken in a trial of Ad26.COV2.S vaccine versus placebo. The CDR3 DNA is TGCAGTGTAGCACGGGACGATGAGCAGTTCTTC. Translated, it gives CSVARDDEQFF.